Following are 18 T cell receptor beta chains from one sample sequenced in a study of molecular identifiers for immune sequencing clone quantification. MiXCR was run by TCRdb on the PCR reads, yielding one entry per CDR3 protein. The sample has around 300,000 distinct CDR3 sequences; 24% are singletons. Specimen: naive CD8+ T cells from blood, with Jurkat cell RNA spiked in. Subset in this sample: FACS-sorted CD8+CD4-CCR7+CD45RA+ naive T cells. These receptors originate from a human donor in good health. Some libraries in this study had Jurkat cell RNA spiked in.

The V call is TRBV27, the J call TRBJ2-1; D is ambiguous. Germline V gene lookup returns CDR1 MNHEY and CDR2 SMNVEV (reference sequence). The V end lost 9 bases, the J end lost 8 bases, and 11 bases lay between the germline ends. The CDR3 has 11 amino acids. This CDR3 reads CASRRYDEQFF. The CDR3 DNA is TGTGCCAGTCGGCGGTACGATGAGCAGTTCTTC.

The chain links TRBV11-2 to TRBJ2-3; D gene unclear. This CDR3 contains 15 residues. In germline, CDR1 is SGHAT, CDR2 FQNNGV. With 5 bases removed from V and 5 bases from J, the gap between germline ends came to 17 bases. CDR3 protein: CASSTSLQVRDTQYF. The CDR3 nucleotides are TGTGCCAGCAGCACTTCCTTGCAGGTTCGAGATACGCAGTATTTT.

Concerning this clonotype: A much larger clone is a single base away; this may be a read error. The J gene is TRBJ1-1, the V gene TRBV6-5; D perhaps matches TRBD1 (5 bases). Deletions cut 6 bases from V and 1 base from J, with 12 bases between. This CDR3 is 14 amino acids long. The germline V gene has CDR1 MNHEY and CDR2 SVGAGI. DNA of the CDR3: TGTGCCAGCAGCTGGCCAGGGAGGAACACTGAAGCTTTCTTT. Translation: CASSWPGRNTEAFF.

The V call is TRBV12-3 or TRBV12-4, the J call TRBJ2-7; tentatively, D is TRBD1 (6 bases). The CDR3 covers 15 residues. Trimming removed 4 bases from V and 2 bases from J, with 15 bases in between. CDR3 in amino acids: CASSSGAYGTYEQYF. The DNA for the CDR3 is TGTGCCAGCAGTTCAGGGGCCTATGGGACCTACGAGCAGTACTTC.

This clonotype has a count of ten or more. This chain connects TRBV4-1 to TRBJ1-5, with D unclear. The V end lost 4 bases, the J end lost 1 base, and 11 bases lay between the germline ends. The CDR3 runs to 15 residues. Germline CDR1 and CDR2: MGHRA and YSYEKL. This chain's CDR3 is CASSLLLGSNQPQHF. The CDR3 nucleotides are TGCGCCAGCAGCCTCCTCCTGGGAAGCAATCAGCCCCAGCATTTT.

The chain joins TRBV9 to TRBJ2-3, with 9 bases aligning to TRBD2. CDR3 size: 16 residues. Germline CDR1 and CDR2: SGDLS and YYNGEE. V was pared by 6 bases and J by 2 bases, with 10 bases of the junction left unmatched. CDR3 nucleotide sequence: TGTGCCAGCACCGCACTTAGCGGGGGACCCACAGATACGCAGTATTTT. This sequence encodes CASTALSGGPTDTQYF.

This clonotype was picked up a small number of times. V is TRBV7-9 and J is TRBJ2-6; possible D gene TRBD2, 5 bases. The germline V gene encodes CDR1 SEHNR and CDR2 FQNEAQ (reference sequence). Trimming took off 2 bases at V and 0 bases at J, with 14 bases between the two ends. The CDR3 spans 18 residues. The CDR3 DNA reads TGTGCCAGCAGCTTAAGTCCGGGGATCCACTCTGGGGCCAACGTCCTGACTTTC. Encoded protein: CASSLSPGIHSGANVLTF.

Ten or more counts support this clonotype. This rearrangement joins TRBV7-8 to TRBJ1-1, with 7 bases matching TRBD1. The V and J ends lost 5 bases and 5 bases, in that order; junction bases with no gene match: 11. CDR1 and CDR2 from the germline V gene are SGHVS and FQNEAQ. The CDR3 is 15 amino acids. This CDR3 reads CASSNDRDMGTEAFF. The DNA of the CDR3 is TGTGCCAGCAGCAATGACAGGGATATGGGGACTGAAGCTTTCTTT.

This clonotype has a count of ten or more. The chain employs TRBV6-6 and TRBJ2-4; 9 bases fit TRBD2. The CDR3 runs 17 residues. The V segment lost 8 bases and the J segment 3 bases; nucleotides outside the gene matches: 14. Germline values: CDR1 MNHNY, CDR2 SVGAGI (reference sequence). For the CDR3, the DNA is TGTGCCAGCTCGAGAGGGCGGGGGGGCCTAAACAAAAACATTCAGTACTTC. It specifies CASSRGRGGLNKNIQYF.

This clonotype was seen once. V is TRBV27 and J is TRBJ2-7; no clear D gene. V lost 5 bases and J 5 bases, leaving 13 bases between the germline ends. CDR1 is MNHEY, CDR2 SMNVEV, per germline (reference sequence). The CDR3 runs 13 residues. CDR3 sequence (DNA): TGTGCCAGCAGTCCCGCCGCAGAAGACGAGCAGTACTTC. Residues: CASSPAAEDEQYF.

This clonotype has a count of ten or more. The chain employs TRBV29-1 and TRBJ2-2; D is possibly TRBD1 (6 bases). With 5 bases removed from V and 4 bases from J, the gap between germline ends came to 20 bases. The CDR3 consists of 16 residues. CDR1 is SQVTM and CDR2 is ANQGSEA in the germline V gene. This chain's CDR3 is CSVSGAPLTSTGELFF. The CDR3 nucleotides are TGCAGCGTTTCAGGGGCACCTCTTACGAGCACCGGGGAGCTGTTTTTT.

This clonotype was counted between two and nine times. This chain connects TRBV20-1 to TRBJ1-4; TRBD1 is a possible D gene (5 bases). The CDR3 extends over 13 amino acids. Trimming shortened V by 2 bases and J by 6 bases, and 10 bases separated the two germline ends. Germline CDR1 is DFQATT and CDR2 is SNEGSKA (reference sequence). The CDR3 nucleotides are TGCAGTGCTAGAAGAGGGGCTGATGAAAAACTGTTTTTT. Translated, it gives CSARRGADEKLFF.

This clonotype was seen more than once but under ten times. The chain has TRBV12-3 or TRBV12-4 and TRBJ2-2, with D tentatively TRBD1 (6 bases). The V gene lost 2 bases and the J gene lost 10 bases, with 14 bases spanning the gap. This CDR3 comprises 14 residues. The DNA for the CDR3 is TGTGCCAGCAGTTTAACAGGGTTGTATGCGGAGCTGTTTTTT. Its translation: CASSLTGLYAELFF.

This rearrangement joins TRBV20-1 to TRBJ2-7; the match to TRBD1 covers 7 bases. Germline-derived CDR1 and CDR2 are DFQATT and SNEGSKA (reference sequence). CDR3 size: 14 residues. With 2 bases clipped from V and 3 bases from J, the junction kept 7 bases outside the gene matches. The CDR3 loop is CSARQTGHDYEQYF. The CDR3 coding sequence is TGCAGTGCTAGACAGACAGGGCATGACTACGAGCAGTACTTC.

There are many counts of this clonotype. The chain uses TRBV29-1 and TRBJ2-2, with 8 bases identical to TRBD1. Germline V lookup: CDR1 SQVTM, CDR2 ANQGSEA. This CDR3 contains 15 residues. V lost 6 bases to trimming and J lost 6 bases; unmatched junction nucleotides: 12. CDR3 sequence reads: CSVPTPGGSSGELFF. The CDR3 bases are TGCAGCGTACCAACACCAGGGGGCTCGTCCGGGGAGCTGTTTTTT.

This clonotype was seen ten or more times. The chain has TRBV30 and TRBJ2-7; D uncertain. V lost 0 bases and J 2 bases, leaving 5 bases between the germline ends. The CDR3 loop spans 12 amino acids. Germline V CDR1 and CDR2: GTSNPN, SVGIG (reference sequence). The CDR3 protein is CAWSVGPYEQYF. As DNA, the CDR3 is TGTGCCTGGAGTGTTGGCCCCTACGAGCAGTACTTC.

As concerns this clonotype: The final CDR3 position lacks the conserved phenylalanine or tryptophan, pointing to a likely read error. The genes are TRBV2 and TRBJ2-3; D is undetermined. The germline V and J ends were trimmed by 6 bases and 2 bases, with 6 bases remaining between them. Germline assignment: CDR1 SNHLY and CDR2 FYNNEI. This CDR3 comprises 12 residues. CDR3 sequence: CASRAYTDTQYL. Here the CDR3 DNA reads TGTGCCAGCAGGGCCTACACAGATACGCAGTATTTG.

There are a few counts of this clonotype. The CDR3 loop is CASTGGLAGESEQYF. The CDR3 DNA reads as TGTGCCAGCACCGGAGGACTAGCGGGAGAATCCGAGCAGTACTTC. The genes are TRBV27 and TRBJ2-7, with 13 bases lining up with TRBD2. Germline V gene sequence: CDR1 MNHEY, CDR2 SMNVEV (reference sequence). CDR3 length equals 15 residues. V gave up 7 bases and J gave up 6 bases; unmatched junction bases: 9.